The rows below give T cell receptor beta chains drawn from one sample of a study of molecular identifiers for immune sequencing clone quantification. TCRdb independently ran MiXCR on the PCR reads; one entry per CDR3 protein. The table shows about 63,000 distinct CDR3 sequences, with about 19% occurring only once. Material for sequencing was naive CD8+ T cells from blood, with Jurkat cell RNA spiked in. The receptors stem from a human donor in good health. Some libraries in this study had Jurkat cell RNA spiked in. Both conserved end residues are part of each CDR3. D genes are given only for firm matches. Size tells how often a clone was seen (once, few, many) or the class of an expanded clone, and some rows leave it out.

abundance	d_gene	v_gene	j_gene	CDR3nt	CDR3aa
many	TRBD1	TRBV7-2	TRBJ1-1	TGTGCCAGCAAATCGACAGGGGGTGGCCCTTGGGACACTGAAGCTTTCTTT	CASKSTGGGPWDTEAFF
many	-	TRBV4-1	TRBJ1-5	TGCGCCAGCAGCCGCTACGGGGGGGGCAATCAGCCCCAGCATTTT	CASSRYGGGNQPQHF
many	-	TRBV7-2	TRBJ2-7	TGTGCCAGCAGCTTGACACCATCCTACGAGCAGTACTTC	CASSLTPSYEQYF
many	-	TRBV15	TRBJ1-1	TGTGCCACCAGCACACCGGGCGCAAACACTGAAGCTTTCTTT	CATSTPGANTEAFF
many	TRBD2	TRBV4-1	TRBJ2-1	TGCGCCAGCAGCCAAGTCGGCGGGCTAGCGGGAAACAATGAGCAGTTCTTC	CASSQVGGLAGNNEQFF
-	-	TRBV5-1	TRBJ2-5	TGCGCCAGCAGCTTGTATGGTGACAGCCAAGAGACCCAGTACTTC	CASSLYGDSQETQYF
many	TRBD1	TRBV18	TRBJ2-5	TGTGCCAGCTCACAACGTCGAGGACAGGACCCGGTGACCCAGTACTTC	CASSQRRGQDPVTQYF
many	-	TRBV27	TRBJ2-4	TGTGCCAGCAGGGGTTTAAGTGGGGCTTGGCAAAACATTCAGTACTTC	CASRGLSGAWQNIQYF
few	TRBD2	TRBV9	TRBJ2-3	TGTGCCAGCAGCGGGCCCCCGGGGGGGCTAAACATTCTGCCAGATACGCAGTATTTT	CASSGPPGGLNILPDTQYF
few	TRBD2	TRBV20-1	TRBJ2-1	TGCAGTGCCCCCTCCGGGACTAGGGTGTATGAGCAGTTCTTC	CSAPSGTRVYEQFF
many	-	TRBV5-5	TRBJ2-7	TGTGCCAGCAGCTTAACGGGCCCCTGGAGCTACGAGCAGTACTTC	CASSLTGPWSYEQYF
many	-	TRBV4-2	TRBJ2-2	TGTGCCAGCAGCCAAGGAGAAACCGGGGAGCTGTTTTTT	CASSQGETGELFF
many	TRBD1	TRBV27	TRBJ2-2	TGTGCCAGCGGTGACAGGGGCGGCGGGGAGCTGTTTTTT	CASGDRGGGELFF
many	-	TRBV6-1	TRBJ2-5	TGTGCCAGCAGTCCGCAGGGAGAGACCCAGTACTTC	CASSPQGETQYF
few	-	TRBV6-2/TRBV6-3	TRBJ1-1	TGCGCCAGCGGTTACCTTCCCGCGCGGGTGGGGGATGAAGCTTTCTTT	CASGYLPARVGDEAFF
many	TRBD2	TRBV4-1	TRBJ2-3	TGCGCCAGCAGCCAAGCCGGTAGCGGGAGCTCAGATACGCAGTATTTT	CASSQAGSGSSDTQYF
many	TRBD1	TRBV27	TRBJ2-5	TGTGCCAGCAGCCAAGGGGGCCCTCAAGAGACCCAGTACTTC	CASSQGGPQETQYF
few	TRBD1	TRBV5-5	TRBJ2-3	TGTGCCAGCAGCGGTAGGGACAGGGGGCTTATTAAGGATACGCAGTATTTT	CASSGRDRGLIKDTQYF
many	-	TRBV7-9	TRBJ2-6	TGTGCCAGCAGCGCCGCAGGCTACTCTGGGGCCAACGTCCTGACTTTC	CASSAAGYSGANVLTF
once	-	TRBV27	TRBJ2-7	TGTGCCAGCAGTTTATACGGCTCCTACGAGCAGTACTTC	CASSLYGSYEQYF
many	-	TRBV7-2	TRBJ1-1	TGTGCCAGCAGCTTGGAGACTCTGTGGACTGAAGCTTTCTTT	CASSLETLWTEAFF
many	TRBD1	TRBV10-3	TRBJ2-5	TGTGCCATCAGCGGACCCGGGACAGGGGTCCAAGAGACCCAGTACTTC	CAISGPGTGVQETQYF
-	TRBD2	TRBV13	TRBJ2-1	TGTGCCAGCAGCGGGACTAGCGGGAGGGACGACAATGAGCAGATCTTC	CASSGTSGRDDNEQIF
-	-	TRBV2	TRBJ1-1	TGTGCCAGCCTATGGCGGGGGACCACTGAAGCTTTCTTT	CASLWRGTTEAFF
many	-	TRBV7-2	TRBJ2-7	TGTGCCAGCAGCTTAGGGGACCCTTACGAGCAGTACTTC	CASSLGDPYEQYF
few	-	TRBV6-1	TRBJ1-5	TGTGCCAGCAGTGAAGAGCGGTTTTTCATCAATCAGCCCCAGCATTTT	CASSEERFFINQPQHF
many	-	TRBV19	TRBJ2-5	TGTGCCAGTAGCCCGTATGGTCTCCTAGGGGGGCGAGAGACCCAGTACTTC	CASSPYGLLGGRETQYF
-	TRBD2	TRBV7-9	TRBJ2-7	TGTGCCAGCAGCATGGCGGGGGAGGAGCAGTACTTC	CASSMAGEEQYF
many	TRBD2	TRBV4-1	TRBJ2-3	TGCGCCAGCAGCCTGCCGTCTAGCGGGAGGACAGATACGCAGTATTTT	CASSLPSSGRTDTQYF